This is a list of T cell receptor beta chains from one sample in a study of T-cell memory formation after mild COVID-19. Via MiXCR, TCRdb re-called the 5' RACE reads, giving one row per CDR3 protein. The sample holds around 200,000 distinct CDR3 sequences, 10% seen once. Sequenced sample: PBMCs or a T cell subset sorted from them (not recorded which). All receptors come from a man aged 18 to 29 who had mild COVID-19 (a few samples of this study predate the infection). Cell type and time point are not known. Each CDR3 is given with its conserved first and last residue. The order of the fields is CDR3 protein, CDR3 DNA, V gene, J gene, clone size, D gene. The D gene is left open where the match is weak. Expanded clones are given a class, and other clones once, few, many or no size at all.

CASSRTEEETQYF,TGTGCCAGCAGCCGGACGGAAGAAGAGACCCAGTACTTC,TRBV7-2,TRBJ2-5,few,.
CASSSDSSKLFF,TGTGCCAGCAGCTCGGACAGTTCGAAACTGTTTTTT,TRBV5-4,TRBJ1-4,.,.
CASRAPGGKNIQYF,TGTGCCAGCAGGGCCCCGGGCGGCAAAAACATTCAGTACTTC,TRBV6-5,TRBJ2-4,many,.
CASRGGRGRDYGYTF,TGTGCCAGCAGAGGAGGACGGGGTAGGGACTATGGCTACACCTTC,TRBV12-3/TRBV12-4,TRBJ1-2,once,.
CAVRGISKNIQYF,TGTGCCGTCCGAGGGATAAGCAAAAACATTCAGTACTTC,TRBV10-3,TRBJ2-4,.,.
CASSQARAGTSTDTQYF,TGCGCCAGCAGTCAGGCGCGAGCGGGGACCAGCACAGATACGCAGTATTTT,TRBV4-3,TRBJ2-3,few,TRBD2
CASSDSAGDGDTQYF,TGTGCCAGCAGTGACTCGGCGGGGGATGGGGATACGCAGTATTTT,TRBV25-1,TRBJ2-3,few,TRBD2
CASSFGLSTYNEQFF,TGTGCCAGCAGCTTCGGACTATCAACTTACAATGAGCAGTTCTTC,TRBV11-3,TRBJ2-1,few,.
CASSLSPTGGEKLFF,TGTGCCAGCAGCTTATCCCCGACAGGGGGTGAAAAACTGTTTTTT,TRBV7-2,TRBJ1-4,.,TRBD1
CASSGANGYTDTQYF,TGTGCCAGCAGCGGTGCAAACGGCTACACAGATACGCAGTATTTT,TRBV7-9,TRBJ2-3,many,.
CASSLKSNQYF,TGTGCCAGCAGCTTAAAAAGCAACCAGTACTTC,TRBV7-2,TRBJ2-5,.,.
CASSLTSGEGNTIYF,TGTGCCAGCAGCTTAACGTCCGGGGAAGGAAACACCATATATTTT,TRBV7-3,TRBJ1-3,few,.
CASSQGRARLADTQYF,TGTGCCAGCAGCCAGGGACGCGCACGGTTGGCAGATACGCAGTATTTT,TRBV7-2,TRBJ2-3,few,.
CASSSRVSGNTIYF,TGTGCCAGCAGCTCGCGGGTCTCTGGAAACACCATATATTTT,TRBV7-2,TRBJ1-3,.,.
CASSENAYGYTF,TGTGCCAGCAGTGAGAACGCCTATGGCTACACCTTC,TRBV2,TRBJ1-2,.,.
CASSPWQGGAGELFF,TGTGCCAGCAGCCCGTGGCAGGGAGGGGCCGGGGAGCTGTTTTTT,TRBV7-6,TRBJ2-2,.,TRBD2
CAWGRGPIYEQYF,TGTGCCTGGGGCAGGGGGCCGATTTACGAGCAGTACTTC,TRBV30,TRBJ2-7,few,TRBD1
CASSRTSGGARGYEQFF,TGTGCCAGCAGCCGCACTAGCGGGGGGGCCAGAGGCTATGAGCAGTTCTTC,TRBV6-5,TRBJ2-1,few,TRBD2
CASSSATSGKSPLHF,TGCGCCAGCAGCTCCGCTACTTCAGGGAAGTCACCCCTCCACTTT,TRBV5-1,TRBJ1-6,few,.
CASSPTGRGYTF,TGTGCCAGCAGTCCTACAGGGAGAGGCTACACCTTC,TRBV27,TRBJ1-2,many,.
CASSQPFGRGAQKTEAFF,TGCGCCAGCAGCCAACCTTTTGGCCGGGGAGCACAGAAAACTGAAGCTTTCTTT,TRBV4-1,TRBJ1-1,few,.
CASSSPGQGGYEQYF,TGTGCCAGCAGCTCACCGGGACAGGGGGGTTACGAGCAGTACTTC,TRBV7-2,TRBJ2-7,few,TRBD1